The subject of this entry is one T cell receptor beta chain. The TCR beta cDNA libraries contained unique molecular identifiers. Via MiXCR, TCRdb re-called the PCR reads, giving one row per CDR3 protein. The sample has about 770,000 distinct CDR3 sequences; more than 45% are singletons. The data were obtained in a study of post-analysis software for immune sequencing data. The source is a girl aged 10-17 years with multiple sclerosis. Sequencing was done on a sample of blood.

In DNA, the CDR3 is TGCAGTGCTGGGAAGGGGTCCTACAATGAGCAGTTCTTC. This gives the protein CSAGKGSYNEQFF. The V call is TRBV20-1, the J call TRBJ2-1; TRBD1 might be the D (5 bases). Trimming pared 5 bases from V and 1 base from J, leaving 9 bases between. CDR1 is DFQATT, CDR2 SNEGSKA, per germline (reference sequence). CDR3 size: 13 residues.